Sequencing of this T cell receptor (beta chain) was carried out in a study of follicular helper T cells after annual influenza vaccination. Clones were read by immunoSEQ multiplex PCR, and TCRdb kept only the in-frame ones, dropping some. The sample has over 6,500 clones; around four fifths are singletons. The study's findings and limits: ICOS+CD38+ cTfh clonality tracked population frequency, and its change tracked circulating plasmablast change.

Regarding time point: 2014-2015 season, 7 days after vaccination. To note about this clone: What it recognizes is unknown.

The CDR3 runs 15 residues. The germline CDR1 and CDR2 sequences are MNHEY and SMNVEV (reference sequence). The ends lost 8 bases at V and 0 bases at J; junction bases unmatched: 8. This clonotype originated in an adult who received the influenza vaccine. The material sequenced was CXCR5+ CD38- circulating T follicular helper cells from blood, taken 7 days after influenza vaccination. Subset in this sample: circulating Tfh, non-naive CD4+CXCR5+PD-1+ (ICOS+CD38+ or ICOS-CD38-). The chain is built from TRBV27 and TRBJ2-7; 9 bases align to TRBD2. The CDR3 nucleotides are TGTGCCAGCTCCAACCCTAGCGGGGTCTCCTACGAGCAGTACTTC. Protein: CASSNPSGVSYEQYF.